The entry that follows covers one T cell receptor beta chain sequence. Time point indicated: peripheral blood 6 weeks after treatment start. Pretreatment and on-treatment blood mononuclear cell samples were taken, totaling between 1 and 8 time points per patient. The data belong to a study of PD-L1 blockade in urothelial cancer. Study-level background: About 90% of the roughly 30 patients were men who had bladder-origin urothelial cancer. The analyses of blood took place 3 weeks (second dose) and 6 weeks after treatment start.

From germline, CDR1 is GTSNPN and CDR2 SVGIG (reference sequence). V was clipped by 2 bases and J by 3 bases, with 26 bases between them. This CDR3 has 20 amino acids. Profiling relied on immunoSEQ multiplex PCR, and the TCRdb table lists in-frame clones only, not all of them. The data hold more than 30,000 clones, with around 89% observed a single time. Sample: PBMCs, taken around atezolizumab (anti-PD-L1) treatment. This chain links TRBV30 with TRBJ2-6; a possible D gene is TRBD1 (7 bases). The TCR was taken from a man older than 75 with urothelial cancer. The CDR3 loop is CAWSLSMRDRVPRGANVLTF. CDR3 DNA sequence: TGTGCCTGGAGTTTGAGTATGCGGGACAGAGTTCCTCGTGGGGCCAACGTCCTGACTTTC.